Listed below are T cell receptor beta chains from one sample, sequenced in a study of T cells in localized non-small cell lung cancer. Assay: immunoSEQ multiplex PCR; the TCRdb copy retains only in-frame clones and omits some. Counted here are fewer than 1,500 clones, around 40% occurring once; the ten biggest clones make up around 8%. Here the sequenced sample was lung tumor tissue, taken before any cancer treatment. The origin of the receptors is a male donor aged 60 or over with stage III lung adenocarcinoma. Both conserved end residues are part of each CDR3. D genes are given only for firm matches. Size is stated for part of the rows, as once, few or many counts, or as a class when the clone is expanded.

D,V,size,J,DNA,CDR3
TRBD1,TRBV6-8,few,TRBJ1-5,TGTGCCAGCAGTGCGGGACAGCTTGAGGGGCAGCCCCAGCATTTT,CASSAGQLEGQPQHF
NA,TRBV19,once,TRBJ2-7,TGTGCCAGTAGTATGCGAGACGGCTCCTACGAGCAGTACTTC,CASSMRDGSYEQYF
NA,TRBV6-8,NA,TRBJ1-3,TGTGCCAGCAGCCCTAGGGGAGTGGCTGGAAACACCATATATTTT,CASSPRGVAGNTIYF
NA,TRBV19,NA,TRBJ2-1,TGTGCCAGTAGTATTCTCACAAACAGCCTATACAATGAGCAGTTCTTC,CASSILTNSLYNEQFF
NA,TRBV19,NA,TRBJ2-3,TGTGCCAGTAGCATCCTAGCGTCTAGCACAGATACGCAGTATTTT,CASSILASSTDTQYF
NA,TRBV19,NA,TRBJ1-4,TGTGCCAGCAAAGGACTGACGAATGAAAAACTGTTTTTT,CASKGLTNEKLFF
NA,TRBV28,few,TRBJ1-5,TGTGCCAGCAGTTTAAGAGGGATCGGCAATCAGCCCCAGCATTTT,CASSLRGIGNQPQHF
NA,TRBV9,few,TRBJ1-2,TGTGCCAGCAGTCTCGGTGACTATGGCTACACCTTC,CASSLGDYGYTF
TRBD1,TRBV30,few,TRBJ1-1,TGTGCCTGGAGTCAGGGGGGCACTGAAGCTTTCTTT,CAWSQGGTEAFF
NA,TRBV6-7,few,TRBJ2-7,TGTGCCAGCAGCCGGGACTGGAAGGGAGAGCAGTACTTC,CASSRDWKGEQYF
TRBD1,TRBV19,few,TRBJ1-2,TGTGCCAGTAGTCTCTCGACAGGGGGCTTAAGATCGGGAGGTTTCGGCTACACCTTC,CASSLSTGGLRSGGFGYTF
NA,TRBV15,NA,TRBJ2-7,TGTGCCACCGAGGGTAGTGGGGTTGCATCCTACGAGCAGTACTTC,CATEGSGVASYEQYF
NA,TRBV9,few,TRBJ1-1,TGTGCCAGCCACGCTGAAATGAACACTGAAGCTTTCTTT,CASHAEMNTEAFF
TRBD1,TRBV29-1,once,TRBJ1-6,TGCAGCGTTAGGACAGGTCTCAAAAATTCACCCCTCCACTTT,CSVRTGLKNSPLHF
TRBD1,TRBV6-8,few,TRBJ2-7,TGTGCCAGCAGTTACCAAAGACAGGGGCTCTACGAGCAGTACTTC,CASSYQRQGLYEQYF
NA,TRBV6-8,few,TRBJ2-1,TGTGCCATCAGGAAAGACAGTACTTACAATGAGCAGTTCTTC,CAIRKDSTYNEQFF
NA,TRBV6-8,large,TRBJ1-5,TGTGCCAGCAGTTACGCGTGGGATGATCAGCCCCAGCATTTT,CASSYAWDDQPQHF
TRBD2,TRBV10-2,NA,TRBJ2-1,TGCGCCAGTAGACTAGCGGGAGCAGGGGGGAATGAGCAGTTCTTC,CASRLAGAGGNEQFF
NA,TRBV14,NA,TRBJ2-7,TGTGCCAGCAGCCCGTCTCCGGTAACCTACGAGCAGTACTTC,CASSPSPVTYEQYF
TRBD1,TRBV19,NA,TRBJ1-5,TGTGCCAGTAGTACGATGGGACAGAGCAATCAGCCCCAGCATTTT,CASSTMGQSNQPQHF
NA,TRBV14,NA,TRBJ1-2,TGTGCCAGCAGCCAAGATACAGGGAGATACTACACCTTC,CASSQDTGRYYTF
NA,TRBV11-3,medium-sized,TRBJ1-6,TGTGCCAGCAGCTTTAACTCCTATAATTCACCCCTCCACTTT,CASSFNSYNSPLHF
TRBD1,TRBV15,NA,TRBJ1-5,TGTGCCACCAGCAGCCGGGACAGGGGAAATCAGCCCCAGCATTTT,CATSSRDRGNQPQHF
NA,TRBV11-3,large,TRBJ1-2,TGTGCCAGCAGCTTGGGTCTTAATCGGGAGTATGGCTACACCTTC,CASSLGLNREYGYTF
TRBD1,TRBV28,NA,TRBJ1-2,TGTGCCAACTCCCCCTGGACAGGGGACGTCTACACCTTC,CANSPWTGDVYTF
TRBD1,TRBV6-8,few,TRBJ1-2,TGTGCCAGCACCGAGGGACAGGGGCACTATGGCTACACCTTC,CASTEGQGHYGYTF
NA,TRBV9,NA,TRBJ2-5,TGTGCCAGCAGCGTAGGCAACCAAGAGACCCAGTACTTC,CASSVGNQETQYF
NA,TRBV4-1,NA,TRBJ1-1,TGCGCCAGCAGCCAAGACCACCCGCCGGGGGTACAGGGCACTGAAGCTTTCTTT,CASSQDHPPGVQGTEAFF
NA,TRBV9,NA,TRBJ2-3,TGTGCCAGCAGCGTAGAAGGCGCAGATACGCAGTATTTT,CASSVEGADTQYF